This T cell receptor beta chain comes out of a study of CD8+ T cells in alopecia areata. Study overall: Among treated patients, oral tofacitinib was administered at 5 to 10 mg twice daily. Patients remained on tofacitinib for 6 to 18 months and then went 6 months without it.

Extraction of RNA preceded its reverse transcription into cDNA, which served as the sequencing template. Assay used: immunoSEQ multiplex PCR; TCRdb lists only in-frame clones, some missing. The sample includes 9,500 to 15,000 clones, 60% of them seen just once. About this clone itself: Its antigen remains unidentified.

The germline V gene has CDR1 SGHTA and CDR2 FQGNSA. The junction had 3 bases not matched to a gene; V was cut back by 5 bases and J by 1 base. This CDR3 contains 14 residues. Individuals with alopecia areata gave both lesional scalp punch biopsies and peripheral blood for collection. Broader study findings: Shared TCR sequences were less clear between patients than in mice, possibly partly from HLA diversity. Sequencing of scalp samples also captures resident alphabeta T cells of normal skin.

The clonotype comes from a human donor with alopecia areata. Sequenced sample: skin. This chain joins TRBV7-2 and TRBJ2-3, with 7 positions matching TRBD2. This CDR3 is CASSDTSGTDTQYF. As DNA, the CDR3 is TGTGCCAGCAGCGATACTAGCGGCACAGATACGCAGTATTTT.